Listed here are 12 T cell receptor beta chains from one sample, sequenced in a study of CD8+ T cells in alopecia areata (dated by TCRdb to the late 2010s). Read against the paper, the sample's treatment or condition label means: oral pan-JAK inhibitor, 5-10 mg twice daily. The library was obtained by the immunoSEQ multiplex PCR assay. RNA was extracted from all samples and reverse transcribed into cDNA, which served as template for TCR sequencing. TCRdb provides this immuneACCESS table in a form limited to in-frame rearrangements. Some clones are lacking; in checked studies, under half of them reflect an unresolved V gene, and why the rest are absent is not known. The sample contains fewer than 200,000 clones, roughly 50% of them found a single time. In total, the top ten clones hold 16% of the sample. This material consisted of CD4+ T cells sorted from blood, taken at approximately week 60, from a patient treated with tofacitinib. The receptors were sampled from a human donor with alopecia areata.

V is TRBV5-6 and J is TRBJ2-5; D is uncertain. This CDR3 is 13 amino acids long. With 1 base removed from V and 4 bases from J, the gap between germline ends came to 8 bases. Germline-derived CDR1 and CDR2 are SGHDT and YYEEEE. CDR3 amino acids: CASSLSTAETQYF. The CDR3 region has the DNA TGTGCCAGCAGCTTGAGCACAGCAGAGACCCAGTACTTC.

This chain links TRBV21-1 with TRBJ2-7; TRBD1 is the table's D call and was not checked against the DNA. TRBV21-1 is marked as a pseudogene. The CDR3 loop spans 12 amino acids. The CDR3 spells CASSKDSYEQYF. For the CDR3, the DNA is TGTGCCAGCAGCAAGGACAGCTACGAGCAGTACTTC.

This clone appeared a few times. The rearrangement joins TRBV19 to TRBJ2-3; D may be TRBD2 (5 bases). Trimming cost V 7 bases and J 3 bases, with 14 bases left between them. CDR1 is LNHDA, CDR2 SQIVND, per germline (reference sequence). This CDR3 contains 14 residues. This chain's CDR3 is CASTIRLATDTQYF. CDR3 coding DNA: TGTGCCAGTACCATACGGCTAGCTACAGATACGCAGTATTTT.

Written as DNA, the CDR3 is TGTGCCAGCAGCTTAGCTTACTCTGGGGCCAACGTCCTGACTTTC. Amino acid sequence: CASSLAYSGANVLTF. V and J are TRBV11-3 and TRBJ2-6, with unresolved D. This CDR3 region has 15 residues. CDR1 and CDR2 (germline): SGHNT, YENEEA. Trimming pared 1 base from V and 0 bases from J, leaving 4 bases between.

This clone was picked up a small number of times. J is TRBJ2-7 and V is TRBV5-1; D is perhaps TRBD1 (6 bases). The germline V and J ends were trimmed by 4 bases and 2 bases, with 10 bases remaining between them. The CDR3 is made up of 13 amino acids. CDR1 is SGHRS and CDR2 is YFSETQ in the germline V gene. CDR3 bases: TGCGCCAGCAGCGCCGGGACAACCTACGAGCAGTACTTC. Protein product: CASSAGTTYEQYF.

The rearrangement uses TRBV5-1 and TRBJ2-5; 8 nucleotides align to TRBD1. Germline V CDR1 and CDR2: SGHRS, YFSETQ. V lost 2 bases to trimming and J lost 1 base; unmatched junction nucleotides: 4. The CDR3 runs to 15 residues. CDR3 nucleotides: TGCGCCAGCAGCTTTCGGACAGGGTTCCAAGAGACCCAGTACTTC. Its translation: CASSFRTGFQETQYF.

The chain uses TRBV2 and TRBJ2-5, with TRBD2 matching 8 bases. The CDR3 has 15 residues. The germline V gene has CDR1 SNHLY and CDR2 FYNNEI. V trimming: 6 bases; J trimming: 5 bases; junction bases outside the gene matches: 11. As DNA, the CDR3 is TGTGCCAGCAGGGAAAATAGCGGGGTACAGGAGACCCAGTACTTC. It translates to CASRENSGVQETQYF.

The J gene is TRBJ1-2, the V gene TRBV2; D call uncertain. The V end was cut by 6 bases, the J end by 2 bases, with 10 bases between. CDR3 length equals 13 residues. Germline assignment: CDR1 SNHLY and CDR2 FYNNEI. CDR3 bases: TGTGCCAGCAGCCCCCAGCAAAACTATGGCTACACCTTC. Amino acids: CASSPQQNYGYTF.

The rearrangement uses TRBV9 and TRBJ1-4, with D uncertain. This CDR3 comprises 13 residues. CDR1 and CDR2 from the germline V gene are SGDLS and YYNGEE. With 0 bases removed from V and 12 bases from J, the gap between germline ends came to 12 bases. CDR3 loop: CASSVGDREELFF. The CDR3, as DNA: TGTGCCAGCAGCGTAGGGGATCGGGAAGAACTGTTTTTT. Full variable domain (outside the CDR3, taken from reference TRBV9 and TRBJ1-4): DSGVTQTPKHLITATGQRVTLRCSPRSGDLSVYWYQQSLDQGLQFLIQYYNGEERAKGNILERFSAQQFPDLHSELNLSSLELGDSALYFCASSVGDREELFFGSGTQLSVL.

This chain uses TRBV5-1 with TRBJ1-2, with 9 positions matching TRBD1. Per germline, CDR1 SGHRS and CDR2 YFSETQ. The CDR3 sequence is 12 residues long. J lost 8 bases, V lost 3 bases, and 2 bases had no gene match. The CDR3: CASSSGTGGYTF. The CDR3 coding sequence is TGCGCCAGCAGCTCGGGGACAGGGGGCTACACCTTC.

This clone turned up a few times. Here the CDR3 DNA reads TGCAGCGTTGCGGAGACAAGCAATCAGCCCCAGCATTTT. It encodes CSVAETSNQPQHF. V usage is TRBV29-1 and J usage is TRBJ1-5; the D is unclear. CDR3 length equals 13 residues. Between the trimmed V and J ends, which lost 4 bases and 1 base, there was a span of 8 bases. Germline CDR1 SQVTM, CDR2 ANQGSEA.

V gene TRBV7-8 combines with J gene TRBJ2-5; possible D gene TRBD2, 5 bases. CDR3 size: 14 residues. V was cut by 5 bases and J by 2 bases, with 12 bases left in between. Germline CDR1 and CDR2: SGHVS and FQNEAQ. The CDR3 region has the DNA TGTGCCAGCAGCCCGCGGACTCCGCAAGAGACCCAGTACTTC. It specifies CASSPRTPQETQYF. Complete variable domain (other parts from reference TRBV7-8 and TRBJ2-5): GAGVSQSPRYKVAKRGQDVALRCDPISGHVSLFWYQQALGQGPEFLTYFQNEAQLDKSGLPSDRFFAERPEGSVSTLKIQRTQQEDSAVYLCASSPRTPQETQYFGPGTRLLVL.